One sample yielded the 14 T cell receptor beta chains listed below, sequenced in a study of persistence of HIV-infected CD4 T cells. The libraries were made with immunoSEQ version 4 in survey mode. Clones were read by immunoSEQ multiplex PCR, and TCRdb kept only the in-frame ones, dropping some. The sample has over 25,000 clones, around 80% seen once; the top ten hold approximately 4.6%. Cells were stimulated with CMV-infected fibroblast lysates at 10 ug/mL. Memory cells lacking CD40L and CD69 with high CD45RO were sorted. For these TCRs, the target antigens are not known. The specimen was CD4+ T cells sorted from PBMCs after roughly 18-hour stimulation, collected from a patient who received antiretroviral therapy. Every receptor here comes from an adult man with HIV who was CMV-seropositive.

The rearrangement uses TRBV24-1 and TRBJ1-5; 8 bases agree with TRBD1. CDR1 is KGHDR, CDR2 SFDVKD, per germline. The CDR3 sequence is 16 residues long. J lost 6 bases, V lost 5 bases, and 11 bases had no gene match. CDR3 bases: TGTGCCACCAGTGCTACGACAGGGGTTGTGGGTCAGCCCCAGCATTTT. It is translated as CATSATTGVVGQPQHF.

The chain is built from TRBV7-9 and TRBJ2-7; D might be TRBD2 (5 bases). CDR1 and CDR2 (germline): SEHNR, FQNEAQ (reference sequence). There are 12 residues in the CDR3. V lost 10 bases, J lost 2 bases, and 12 bases lay in between. In DNA form, the CDR3 reads TGTGCCACCTCAACCGGGACCTACGAGCAGTACTTC. Translating it yields CATSTGTYEQYF. Full variable domain (outside the CDR3, taken from reference TRBV7-9 and TRBJ2-7): DTGVSQNPRHKITKRGQNVTFRCDPISEHNRLYWYRQTLGQGPEFLTYFQNEAQLEKSRLLSDRFSAERPKGSFSTLEIQRTEQGDSAMYLCATSTGTYEQYFGPGTRLTVT.

The rearrangement uses TRBV27 and TRBJ2-7; D is unresolved. This CDR3 has 15 residues. Trimming took off 0 bases at V and 6 bases at J, with 15 bases between the two ends. CDR1 MNHEY and CDR2 SMNVEV come from the germline V gene (reference sequence). The CDR3 coding sequence is TGTGCCAGCAGTTTATCGTCTCTAGGGTCTGGCGAGCAGTACTTC. Protein sequence: CASSLSSLGSGEQYF.

The rearrangement links TRBV6-4 to TRBJ2-2; possible D gene TRBD1, 5 bases. Germline CDR1 and CDR2: MRHNA and SNTAGT. Trimming removed 5 bases from V and 0 bases from J, with 7 bases in between. This CDR3 spans 14 amino acids. The CDR3 region is CASSRQTNTGELFF. DNA for the CDR3: TGTGCCAGCAGTCGACAGACGAACACCGGGGAGCTGTTTTTT.

This chain joins TRBV29-1 and TRBJ2-7; D perhaps matches TRBD1 (5 bases). The germline V gene has CDR1 SQVTM and CDR2 ANQGSEA. The ends were cut back, 2 bases at V and 5 bases at J, with 10 bases in the middle. The CDR3 is 12 residues long. This chain's CDR3 is CSVETGAHEQYF. The CDR3 DNA sequence: TGCAGCGTTGAAACAGGCGCCCACGAGCAGTACTTC.

This rearrangement joins TRBV5-5 to TRBJ1-6, with TRBD1 identical over 8 bases. The CDR3 loop spans 14 amino acids. Trimming took 3 bases from V and 6 from J; bases not matched to a gene: 2. Germline assignment: CDR1 SGHKS and CDR2 YYEKEE (reference sequence). CDR3 sequence reads: CASSSGQANSPLHF. The CDR3 bases are TGTGCCAGCAGCTCGGGACAGGCTAATTCACCCCTCCACTTT.

The rearrangement joins TRBV7-2 to TRBJ2-3; D is perhaps TRBD1 or TRBD2 (5 bases each). With 0 bases removed from V and 7 bases from J, the gap between germline ends came to 14 bases. Germline V CDR1 and CDR2: SGHTA, FQGNSA. The CDR3 runs to 15 residues. CDR3 residues: CASSLAQGPRNTQYF. CDR3 DNA: TGTGCCAGCAGCTTAGCTCAGGGACCGCGCAATACGCAGTATTTT.

This clone was seen only once. The chain couples TRBV5-1 to TRBJ2-1; 9 bases are a match to TRBD2. This CDR3 spans 14 amino acids. Germline V gene data show CDR1 as SGHRS and CDR2 as YFSETQ. The junction had 7 bases not matched to a gene; V was cut back by 6 bases and J by 6 bases. The CDR3 coding sequence is TGCGCCAGCAAAGGGACTAGCTGGTCCAATGAGCAGTTCTTC. Translation: CASKGTSWSNEQFF.

A single count supports this clone. This chain connects TRBV14 to TRBJ2-1, with a weak D call TRBD2 (6 bases). The CDR3 consists of 17 residues. Trimming pared 5 bases from V and 6 bases from J, leaving 23 bases between. Looked up from germline, CDR1 is SGHDN and CDR2 is FVKESK. The CDR3 reads CASSSGRAWRGFNEQFF. The CDR3 nucleotides read TGTGCCAGCAGCTCGGGTCGCGCTTGGCGGGGTTTCAATGAGCAGTTCTTC.

The chain joins TRBV24-1 to TRBJ1-2; possibly TRBD1 for D (5 bases). CDR1 KGHDR and CDR2 SFDVKD come from the germline V gene. The CDR3 covers 15 residues. Deletions cut 5 bases from V and 4 bases from J, with 16 bases between. The CDR3 loop reads CATSGGVQDLYGYTF. The CDR3 DNA follows: TGTGCCACCAGTGGGGGGGTCCAGGACCTCTATGGCTACACCTTC.

The chain recombines TRBV2 with TRBJ1-5, with 7 nucleotides matching TRBD1. The V gene end was trimmed by 4 bases and the J gene end by 2 bases; junction bases not matched to a gene: 2. The CDR3 consists of 14 residues. CDR1 and CDR2 (germline): SNHLY, FYNNEI. CDR3 residues: CASSGQGGNQPQHF. The CDR3 DNA sequence: TGTGCCAGCAGTGGACAGGGTGGCAATCAGCCCCAGCATTTT.

The V gene is TRBV11-2, the J gene TRBJ1-2, with D possibly being TRBD1 (5 bases). The CDR3 runs 15 residues. Deletions cut 1 base from V and 0 bases from J, with 9 bases between. Per germline, CDR1 SGHAT and CDR2 FQNNGV. The CDR3 DNA reads TGTGCCAGCAGCTTAGGGACAAGAGCTAACTATGGCTACACCTTC. Translation gives CASSLGTRANYGYTF.

This chain uses TRBV28 with TRBJ1-2; TRBD1 aligns across 7 bases. CDR1 is MDHEN and CDR2 is SYDVKM in the germline V gene. J gave up 4 bases and V 4 bases, and 21 bases lay outside the gene matches. This CDR3 is 19 amino acids long. CDR3 DNA sequence: TGTGCCAGCAGTTCGCCACCCCGTCATGAGACAGGGCAGAGCTATGGCTACACCTTC. This translates into CASSSPPRHETGQSYGYTF.

The genes are TRBV7-3 and TRBJ2-3; 9 bases match TRBD2. Germline CDR1 SGHTA, CDR2 FQGTGA. The CDR3 loop spans 17 amino acids. With V trimmed by 0 bases and J by 4 bases, 8 bases remained unmatched. CDR3 nucleotides: TGTGCCAGCAGCTTAACCCCCGTCGGCGGGGGGGCAGATACGCAGTATTTT. Protein product: CASSLTPVGGGADTQYF.